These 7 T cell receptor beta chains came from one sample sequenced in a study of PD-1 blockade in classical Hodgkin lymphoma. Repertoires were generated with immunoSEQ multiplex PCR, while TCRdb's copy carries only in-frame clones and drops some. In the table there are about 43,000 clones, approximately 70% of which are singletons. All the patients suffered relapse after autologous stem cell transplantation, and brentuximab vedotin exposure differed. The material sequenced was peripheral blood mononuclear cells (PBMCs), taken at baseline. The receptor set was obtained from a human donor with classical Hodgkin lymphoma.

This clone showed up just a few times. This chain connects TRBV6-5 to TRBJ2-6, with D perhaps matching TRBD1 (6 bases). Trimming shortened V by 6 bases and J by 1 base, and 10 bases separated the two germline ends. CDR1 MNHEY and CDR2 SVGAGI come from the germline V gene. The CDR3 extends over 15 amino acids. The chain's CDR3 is CASSERGSGANVLTF. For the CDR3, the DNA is TGTGCCAGCAGCGAAAGGGGGTCTGGGGCCAACGTCCTGACTTTC.

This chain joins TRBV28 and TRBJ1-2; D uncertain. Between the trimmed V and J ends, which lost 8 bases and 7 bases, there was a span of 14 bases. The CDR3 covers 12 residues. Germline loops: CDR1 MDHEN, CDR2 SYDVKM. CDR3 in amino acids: CASLGGPTGYTF. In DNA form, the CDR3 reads TGTGCCAGCCTGGGCGGGCCTACTGGCTACACCTTC.

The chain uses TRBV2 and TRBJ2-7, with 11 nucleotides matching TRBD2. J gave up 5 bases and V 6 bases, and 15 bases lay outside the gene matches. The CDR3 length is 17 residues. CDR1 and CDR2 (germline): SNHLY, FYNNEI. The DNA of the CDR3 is TGTGCCAGCAGCCCAGCCTCTTCCGGGACTAGCGGCGACGAGCAGTACTTC. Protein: CASSPASSGTSGDEQYF.

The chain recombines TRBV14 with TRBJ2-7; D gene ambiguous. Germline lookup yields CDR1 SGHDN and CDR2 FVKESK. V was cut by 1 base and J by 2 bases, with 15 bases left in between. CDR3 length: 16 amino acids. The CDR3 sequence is CASSQAIGIPTYEQYF. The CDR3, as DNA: TGTGCCAGCAGCCAAGCGATAGGGATCCCTACCTACGAGCAGTACTTC.

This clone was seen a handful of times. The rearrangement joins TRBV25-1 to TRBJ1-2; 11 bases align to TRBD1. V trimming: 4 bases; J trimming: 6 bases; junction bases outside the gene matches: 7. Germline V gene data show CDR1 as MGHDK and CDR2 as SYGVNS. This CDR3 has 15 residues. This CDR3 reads CASSGAPDRGHGYTF. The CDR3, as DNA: TGTGCCAGCAGTGGTGCCCCGGACAGGGGGCATGGCTACACCTTC.

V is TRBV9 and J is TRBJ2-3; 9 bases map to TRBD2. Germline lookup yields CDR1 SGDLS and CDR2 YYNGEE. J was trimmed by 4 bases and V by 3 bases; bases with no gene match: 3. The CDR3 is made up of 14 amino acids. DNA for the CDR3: TGTGCCAGCAGCGGCGGGGGGGTGGCAGATACGCAGTATTTT. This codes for CASSGGGVADTQYF.

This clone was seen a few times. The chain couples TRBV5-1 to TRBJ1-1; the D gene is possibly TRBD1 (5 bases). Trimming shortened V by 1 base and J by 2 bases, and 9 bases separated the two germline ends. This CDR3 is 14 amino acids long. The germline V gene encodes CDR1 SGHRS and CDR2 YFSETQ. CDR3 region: CASSLTQGNTEAFF. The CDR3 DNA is TGCGCCAGCAGCTTGACCCAGGGTAACACTGAAGCTTTCTTT.